This TCR beta chain was sequenced in a study of blood T cell repertoires in COVID-19. Background on the study: Material from acute and convalescent COVID-19 was sourced from the United States, Italy and Spain. T cells, B-cell-depleted T cells, or PBMCs provided the cDNA or gDNA that served as material.

TCRdb keeps only in-frame clones here, not all; method: immunoSEQ multiplex PCR. The data hold about 83,000 clones, with 65% to 85% observed a single time. The receptor was isolated from a woman aged 80 or older with acute or convalescent COVID-19. The specimen sequenced was peripheral blood.

The CDR3 bases are TGTGCCAGCAGTGCAGCGGGGGGGCCAGATGAGCAGTTCTTC. Encoded protein: CASSAAGGPDEQFF. The V call is TRBV7-3, the J call TRBJ2-1, with TRBD2 identical over 10 bases. The junction had 7 bases not matched to a gene; V was cut back by 6 bases and J by 8 bases. Looked up from germline, CDR1 is SGHTA and CDR2 is FQGTGA. The CDR3 has 14 amino acids.